The TCR beta chain described here comes from a study of T cell repertoires in cytomegalovirus infection. Using its own MiXCR run on the reads, TCRdb lists one record per CDR3 protein. The sample lists fewer than 350,000 distinct CDR3 sequences, around a tenth seen once, with 4.3% in the top ten. The CDR3 covers 15 residues. Germline CDR1 LGHNA, CDR2 YNFKEQ. The J segment lost 2 bases and the V segment lost 7 bases, leaving 10 bases of the junction unmatched. The sample holds many counts of this clonotype. The specimen sequenced was PBMCs. This clonotype originated in a human donor in good health (CMV status not recorded). Some clones in this sample may be carry-over from other donors' samples. V is TRBV4-2 and J is TRBJ2-7; 8 bases map to TRBD2. This CDR3 reads CASKGVSGDTYEQYF. The DNA of the CDR3 is TGTGCCAGCAAGGGCGTTAGCGGGGACACCTACGAGCAGTACTTC.